This T cell receptor beta chain was captured in a study of vaccination and CD4 T cells after COVID-19. The treatment: roughly nine-day PBMC culture with coronavirus spike peptide pools or control peptides (ViraFEST assay). This CDR3 contains 15 residues. V lost 0 bases and J 5 bases, leaving 11 bases between the germline ends. CDR1 and CDR2 (germline): DFQATT, SNEGSKA (reference sequence). As regards this clonotype: Its antigen remains unknown.

Sequenced with the Oncomine TCR Beta short-read assay was DNA taken from cultured CD4+ T cells. TCRdb used MiXCR to reprocess the PCR reads, holding one entry per CDR3 protein. The table includes about 23,000 distinct CDR3 sequences, around 69% detected once. This receptor was obtained from a human donor who received a COVID-19 vaccine. The source material was CD4+ T cells from blood, cultured in vitro, sampled after SARS-CoV-2 vaccination. The chain combines TRBV20-1 with TRBJ1-6; no clear D. The chain's CDR3 is CSARDSIGDNSPLHF. The DNA of the CDR3 is TGCAGTGCTAGAGATTCTATCGGGGATAATTCACCCCTCCACTTT.